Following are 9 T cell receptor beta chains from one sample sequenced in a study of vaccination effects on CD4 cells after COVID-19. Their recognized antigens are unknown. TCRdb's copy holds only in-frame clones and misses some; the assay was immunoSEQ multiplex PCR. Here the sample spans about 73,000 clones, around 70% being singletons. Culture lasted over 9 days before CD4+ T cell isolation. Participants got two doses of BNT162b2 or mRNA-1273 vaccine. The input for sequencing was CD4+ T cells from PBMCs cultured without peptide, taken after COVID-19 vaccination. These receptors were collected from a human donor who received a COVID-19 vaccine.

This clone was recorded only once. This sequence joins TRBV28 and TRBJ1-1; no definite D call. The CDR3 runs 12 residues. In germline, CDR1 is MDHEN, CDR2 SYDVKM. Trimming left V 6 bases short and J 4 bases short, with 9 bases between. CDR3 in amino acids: CASSLASTEAFF. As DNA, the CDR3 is TGTGCCAGCAGCCTGGCGAGCACTGAAGCTTTCTTT.

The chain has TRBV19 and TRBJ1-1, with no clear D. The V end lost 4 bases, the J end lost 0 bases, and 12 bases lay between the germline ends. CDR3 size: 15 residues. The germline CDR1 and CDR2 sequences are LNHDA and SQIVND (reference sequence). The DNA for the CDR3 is TGTGCCAGTAGTACCCGGAGGAGGTTGAACACTGAAGCTTTCTTT. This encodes CASSTRRRLNTEAFF.

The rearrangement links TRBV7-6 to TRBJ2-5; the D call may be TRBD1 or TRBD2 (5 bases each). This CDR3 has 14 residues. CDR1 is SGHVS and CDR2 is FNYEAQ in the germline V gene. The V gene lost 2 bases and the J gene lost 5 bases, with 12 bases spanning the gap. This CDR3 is CASSLFGGRETQYF. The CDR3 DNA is TGTGCCAGCAGCTTATTTGGGGGTAGGGAGACCCAGTACTTC.

The CDR3 is CSVVDGGAIEQFF. The CDR3 DNA sequence: TGCAGCGTTGTAGACGGGGGGGCCATTGAGCAGTTCTTC. This sequence joins TRBV29-1 and TRBJ2-1, with 8 nucleotides matching TRBD2. The CDR3 runs to 13 residues. Germline assignment: CDR1 SQVTM and CDR2 ANQGSEA. J lost 9 bases, V lost 4 bases, and 8 bases had no gene match.

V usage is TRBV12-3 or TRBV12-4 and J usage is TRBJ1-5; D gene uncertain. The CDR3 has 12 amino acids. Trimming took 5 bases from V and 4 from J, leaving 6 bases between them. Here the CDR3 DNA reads TGTGCCAGCAGTCCACAGAATCAGCCCCAGCATTTT. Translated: CASSPQNQPQHF.

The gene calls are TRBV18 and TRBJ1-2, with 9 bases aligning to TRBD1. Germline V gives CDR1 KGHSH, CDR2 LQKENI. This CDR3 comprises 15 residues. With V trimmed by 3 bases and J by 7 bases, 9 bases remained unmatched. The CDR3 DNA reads TGTGCCAGCTCACCCGGGACAGGGAGTTCCGGTGGCTACACCTTC. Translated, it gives CASSPGTGSSGGYTF.

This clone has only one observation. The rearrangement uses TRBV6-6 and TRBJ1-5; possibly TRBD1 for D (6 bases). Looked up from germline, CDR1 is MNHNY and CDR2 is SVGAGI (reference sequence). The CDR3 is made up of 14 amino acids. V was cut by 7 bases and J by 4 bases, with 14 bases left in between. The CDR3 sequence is CASNEGGWNQPQHF. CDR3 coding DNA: TGTGCCAGCAACGAGGGGGGGTGGAATCAGCCCCAGCATTTT.

The CDR3 DNA is TGTGCCAGCAGTGAACCCCCCTCTCGTTTCTTC. This codes for CASSEPPSRFF. V and J are TRBV6-1 and TRBJ2-1; D is ambiguous. The CDR3 loop spans 11 amino acids. The germline gives CDR1 MNHNS, CDR2 SASEGT. V lost 2 bases and J lost 16, with 12 bases in between.

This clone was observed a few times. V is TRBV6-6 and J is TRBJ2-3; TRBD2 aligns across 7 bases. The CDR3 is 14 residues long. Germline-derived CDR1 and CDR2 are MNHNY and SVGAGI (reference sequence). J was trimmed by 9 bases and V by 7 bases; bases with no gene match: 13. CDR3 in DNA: TGTGCCAGCACCCGGATGGCGGGGGACCTAACGCAGTATTTT. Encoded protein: CASTRMAGDLTQYF.